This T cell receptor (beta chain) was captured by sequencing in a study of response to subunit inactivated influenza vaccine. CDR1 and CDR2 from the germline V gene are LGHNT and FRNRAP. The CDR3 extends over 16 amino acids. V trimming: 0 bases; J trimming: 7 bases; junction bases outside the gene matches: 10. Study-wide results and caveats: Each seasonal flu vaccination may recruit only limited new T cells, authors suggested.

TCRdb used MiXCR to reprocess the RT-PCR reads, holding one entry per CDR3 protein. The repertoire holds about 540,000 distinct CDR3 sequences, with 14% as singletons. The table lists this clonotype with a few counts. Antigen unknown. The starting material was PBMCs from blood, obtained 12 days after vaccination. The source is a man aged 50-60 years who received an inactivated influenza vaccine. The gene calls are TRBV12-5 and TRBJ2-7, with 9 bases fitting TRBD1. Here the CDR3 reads CASGLVPGTGSLEQYF. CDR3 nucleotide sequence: TGTGCTAGTGGTTTGGTACCGGGGACAGGGAGCTTAGAGCAGTACTTC.